Sequencing of this T cell receptor beta chain was carried out in a study of shared clonotypes between healthy human individuals (TCRdb year 2020). For context, the study as a whole: The cohort comprised a couple of women and a few men aged 18 to 49 years. The study deeply sequenced blood TCR repertoires of about 5 healthy adults to estimate repertoire size and the extent of clonotype sharing between individuals. Each donor's leukapheresis produced roughly between roughly 0.85 and 10 billion PBMCs. Libraries were prepared and TCR repertoires were sequenced by different laboratories using diverse techniques, in order to increase sequencing depth and limit assay-specific biases. For each donor, CD4 naive and CD4 memory were each given three plates, CD8 naive was given two plates, and CD8 memory was given one plate. What the study reported, not specific to this receptor: Only blood was sampled, and tissue TCR repertoires likely differ from those in blood. Clonotypes shared by all four sorted-subset donors showed higher generation probabilities than non-shared clonotypes. Sharing across a handful of donors was observed for around 5% of naive CD4, 3.5% of naive CD8, roughly 2.3% of memory CD4, and about 0.4% of memory CD8 clonotypes. Even with the large sequencing depth, rarefaction of the sorted-subset datasets indicated that sequencing was incomplete. Estimated clonotype richness was generally larger for naive than for memory subsets. Because the study included only a small number of donors, the genetic and exposure-history diversity represented was limited. Pairwise subsampling indicated that sequencing depth was expected to affect the degree of clonotype sharing among donors.

The donors were healthy, HIV-negative adults with no recently reported acute infections or vaccinations. Only Caucasian adults living in Nashville, Tennessee, USA were represented among the donors. CD4+ T cells were enriched through magnetic negative selection, after which naive cells were positively selected on CD45RA and the remaining negative fraction served as the memory subset. After blood collection by leukapheresis, PBMCs were isolated using Ficoll-Histopaque density gradient centrifugation and then cryopreserved in the vapor phase of liquid nitrogen. Analytical flow cytometry was used to check the purity and quantity of every magnetically sorted T cell population. Genomic DNA was isolated from each sorted fraction and quantified by UV absorbance on a Nanodrop 2000c. About this clone: It lacks a known antigen. One base away there is no much larger clone; base qualities are not given.

Measured from the cysteine to the phenylalanine, the CDR3 is 13 residues long. Here the CDR3 DNA is all that survives: 39 bases in frame from base 1. V and J lose 8 bases and 3 bases, and a span of 13 bases separates them. The germline V gene provides CDR1 MGHDK and CDR2 SYGVNS. TCR CDR3 regions were amplified from genomic DNA by multiplex PCR using the deep immunoSEQ assay. Extracted genomic DNA from each cell subset was distributed evenly across all wells of several immunoSEQ 96-well plates, and each plate was treated as a replicate. Each replicate PCR for sorted subsets received roughly 200 ng genomic DNA, equal to 30,000 or so T cell genomes. Purified libraries were quantified with a Qubit 3.0 fluorometer, sized on a Bioanalyzer 2100, and re-quantified with the KAPA Library Quantification kit. Each immunoSEQ 96-well plate was sequenced on its own single-read 150-cycle Illumina NextSeq 550 flow cell. As for how the authors treated the data: Because the immunoSEQ output included only junctional sequences and no quality scores, the filtering could not be the same as the filtering used for full-length reads. Sequences were annotated with PyIR, a Python wrapper for IgBLAST v1.9, and V/J genes and CDR3 were assigned using IMGT germline references. Reads were removed for weak V/J assignments (E-value above 1e-6), missing CDR3, stop codons, out-of-frame junctions, or ambiguous translated residues. V3J clonotypes were defined as sequences sharing an identical inferred V gene, J gene, and CDR3 amino acid sequence. The percentage overlap between two repertoires was calculated by dividing the number of shared unique clonotypes by the size of the smaller repertoire. RTK rarefaction, the Chao1 estimator, and Recon v2.1 estimates of unobserved clonotypes were used to assess repertoire richness. Generation probabilities were computed with OLGA for all TCRbeta clonotypes obtained by the gDNA method from a handful of donors. Here the immuneACCESS table is served through TCRdb, limited to in-frame sequences with V and J called. Missing clones are a known gap in these copies; in checked studies unresolved V genes cover under half, and the rest lacks a known reason. For V, J and clone size, that table is used; D and trimming come from the DNA. Within this sample are 650,000 to 800,000 clones, with roughly two thirds of them counted one time only. The ten largest clones take up about 1.7% of the sample.

The receptor was isolated from a woman aged 25 to 39 in good health. Sequenced sample: memory CD4+ T cells sorted from blood. This sample's cell subset or site label indicates: CD45RA-negative fraction. The rearrangement combines TRBV25-1 with TRBJ1-1, with the identity of the D gene unclear. CDR3 sequence: CASGRGLDTEAFF. The nucleotide sequence reads as follows: TGTGCCAGCGGACGTGGGCTCGACACTGAAGCTTTCTTT.